The 25 T cell receptor beta chains below all came from one sample that was sequenced in a study of control samples from healthy donors and cancer patients. Sequencing was performed with immunoSEQ multiplex PCR; in TCRdb, only in-frame clones are kept and a portion is missing. The sample lists some 140,000 clones, roughly 94% occurring once. The specimen sequenced was PBMCs. The source of these receptors is a man in his 60s with colorectal cancer.

The chain uses TRBV3-1 (or the pseudogene TRBV3-2) and TRBJ1-1; D gene uncertain. This CDR3 contains 14 residues. Germline V gene sequence: CDR1 LGHDT, CDR2 YNNKEL (reference sequence). V shed 4 bases and J shed 3 bases, with 12 bases lying between them. The CDR3 DNA sequence: TGTGCCAGCAGCCCATACAATGGGGACACTGAAGCTTTCTTT. It specifies CASSPYNGDTEAFF.

The chain combines TRBV5-1 with TRBJ2-3; 10 bases match TRBD2. With V trimmed by 3 bases and J by 0 bases, 4 bases remained unmatched. The length of the CDR3 is 16 residues. The V gene's germline CDR1 is SGHRS and CDR2 YFSETQ. CDR3 nucleotide sequence: TGCGCCAGCAGCTCAGCGGGGGGGCCGAGCACAGATACGCAGTATTTT. Translated, it gives CASSSAGGPSTDTQYF.

The genes are TRBV6-5 and TRBJ1-6; 7 bases line up with TRBD1. This CDR3 is built from 14 residues. The trim removed 10 bases at V and 1 base at J, leaving 4 bases unmatched. The germline gives CDR1 MNHEY, CDR2 SVGAGI. The CDR3 DNA is TGTGCCACCTCGACAGGGTCCTATAATTCACCCCTCCACTTT. Translation: CATSTGSYNSPLHF.

The gene calls are TRBV9 and TRBJ2-5; 10 nucleotides align to TRBD2. The CDR3 covers 17 residues. The V gene's germline CDR1 is SGDLS and CDR2 YYNGEE. The V gene end was trimmed by 1 base and the J gene end by 2 bases; junction bases not matched to a gene: 8. CDR3 sequence reads: CASSVRGSSGGQETQYF. CDR3 bases: TGTGCCAGCAGCGTAAGGGGGTCTAGCGGGGGACAAGAGACCCAGTACTTC.

This chain uses TRBV3-1 (or the pseudogene TRBV3-2) with TRBJ1-1; no clear D. This CDR3 spans 13 amino acids. Germline lookup yields CDR1 LGHDT and CDR2 YNNKEL (reference sequence). V was pared by 5 bases and J by 3 bases, with 10 bases between. CDR3 sequence: CASSSTEYTEAFF. The CDR3 region has the DNA TGTGCCAGCAGCTCGACTGAGTACACTGAAGCTTTCTTT.

The chain combines TRBV7-2 with TRBJ1-2, with a possible D match to TRBD1 (5 bases). The V end was cut by 1 base, the J end by 14 bases, with 23 bases between. This CDR3 has 15 residues. From germline, CDR1 is SGHTA and CDR2 FQGNSA. The chain's CDR3 is CASSLEVYGTDSATF. The CDR3 DNA is TGTGCCAGCAGCTTAGAGGTTTACGGGACGGACTCAGCAACCTTC. Supplemented by reference TRBV7-2 and TRBJ1-2, the full variable domain reads GAGVSQSPSNKVTEKGKDVELRCDPISGHTALYWYRQSLGQGLEFLIYFQGNSAPDKSGLPSDRFSAERTGGSVSTLTIQRTQQEDSAVYLCASSLEVYGTDSATFGSGTRLTVV.

The chain links TRBV11-2 to TRBJ2-1; D unresolved. This CDR3 has 14 residues. Germline V gene lookup returns CDR1 SGHAT and CDR2 FQNNGV. The V end was cut by 5 bases, the J end by 4 bases, with 12 bases between. The CDR3 spells CASSPSGRYNEQFF. The CDR3 coding sequence is TGTGCCAGCAGCCCGTCCGGGCGGTACAATGAGCAGTTCTTC.

The chain joins TRBV2 to TRBJ2-1; D remains unclear. The germline CDR1 and CDR2 sequences are SNHLY and FYNNEI. Trimming removed 5 bases at V and 8 bases at J, with 10 bases between. The CDR3 is 12 amino acids. The CDR3 reads CASSLLRDEQFF. In DNA, the CDR3 is TGTGCCAGCAGTTTACTACGGGATGAGCAGTTCTTC.

J is TRBJ1-5 and V is TRBV30; maybe TRBD1 (5 bases). V was cut by 2 bases and J by 6 bases, with 11 bases left in between. Per germline, CDR1 GTSNPN and CDR2 SVGIG (reference sequence). The length of the CDR3 is 13 residues. The CDR3 here is CAWSRQGTQPQHF. The CDR3 DNA follows: TGTGCCTGGAGTAGGCAGGGAACTCAGCCCCAGCATTTT.

This chain uses TRBV4-3 with TRBJ1-1; possibly TRBD1 for D (6 bases). Germline V lookup: CDR1 LGHNA, CDR2 YSLEER. The CDR3 consists of 13 residues. The V end was cut by 2 bases, the J end by 4 bases, with 8 bases between. The CDR3 loop reads CASSQTGPTEAFF. The DNA for the CDR3 is TGCGCCAGCAGCCAAACAGGGCCCACTGAAGCTTTCTTT.

The V gene is TRBV19, the J gene TRBJ1-1; 7 bases match TRBD1. Trimming removed 7 bases from V and 6 bases from J; junction bases left unmatched: 17. The length of the CDR3 is 16 residues. Germline V gives CDR1 LNHDA, CDR2 SQIVND (reference sequence). This CDR3 is CASNPGGGPHLAEAFF. CDR3 DNA: TGTGCCAGTAACCCAGGGGGGGGACCCCACCTTGCTGAAGCTTTCTTT.

CDR3 coding DNA: TGTGCCAGCTCACCACCGGCAGGTATGAACACTGAAGCTTTCTTT. This gives the protein CASSPPAGMNTEAFF. This chain uses TRBV18 with TRBJ1-1; D remains ambiguous. Trimming stripped 0 bases from V and 0 bases from J, with 8 bases between. Germline CDR1 is KGHSH and CDR2 is LQKENI. The CDR3 sequence is 15 residues long. Full variable domain (remainder filled in from reference TRBV18 and TRBJ1-1): NAGVMQNPRHLVRRRGQEARLRCSPMKGHSHVYWYRQLPEEGLKFMVYLQKENIIDESGMPKERFSAEFPKEGPSILRIQQVVRGDSAAYFCASSPPAGMNTEAFFGQGTRLTVV.

The J gene is TRBJ1-6, the V gene TRBV2, with 11 positions matching TRBD1. Germline values: CDR1 SNHLY, CDR2 FYNNEI. The CDR3 loop spans 16 amino acids. V trimming: 5 bases; J trimming: 5 bases; junction bases outside the gene matches: 5. The CDR3 nucleotides read TGTGCCAGCAGTTGGACAGGGGGCAGTAATAATTCACCCCTCCACTTT. Its translation: CASSWTGGSNNSPLHF.

The chain combines TRBV18 with TRBJ1-2; 9 nucleotides align to TRBD1. The CDR3 length is 15 residues. The germline V gene encodes CDR1 KGHSH and CDR2 LQKENI. With V trimmed by 6 bases and J by 2 bases, 7 bases remained unmatched. CDR3 sequence reads: CASSMDRGSNYGYTF. The CDR3 DNA follows: TGTGCCAGCTCTATGGACAGGGGCTCGAACTATGGCTACACCTTC. Together with reference TRBV18 and TRBJ1-2, the CDR3 gives the full variable domain: NAGVMQNPRHLVRRRGQEARLRCSPMKGHSHVYWYRQLPEEGLKFMVYLQKENIIDESGMPKERFSAEFPKEGPSILRIQQVVRGDSAAYFCASSMDRGSNYGYTFGSGTRLTVV.

V usage is TRBV10-2 and J usage is TRBJ2-1, with 15 bases lining up with TRBD2. This CDR3 has 15 amino acids. Germline CDR1 is WSHSY and CDR2 is SAAADI. The trim removed 5 bases at V and 9 bases at J, leaving 5 bases unmatched. The CDR3 sequence: CASSRTSGGASEQFF. The CDR3 nucleotides read TGCGCCAGCAGTCGGACTAGCGGGGGGGCCAGTGAGCAGTTCTTC.

The genes are TRBV29-1 and TRBJ2-1, with a possible D match to TRBD1 (6 bases). The germline V gene has CDR1 SQVTM and CDR2 ANQGSEA. The CDR3 is 14 amino acids. V was clipped by 4 bases and J by 8 bases, with 18 bases between them. CDR3 in DNA: TGCAGCGTTGGGCGAAGGACAGTTGGGGATGAGCAGTTCTTC. Translated: CSVGRRTVGDEQFF.

This clone was detected only once. The gene calls are TRBV6-5 and TRBJ1-2, with D unclear. The V end was cut by 5 bases, the J end by 2 bases, with 9 bases between. The CDR3 covers 13 residues. The germline V gene encodes CDR1 MNHEY and CDR2 SVGAGI. The CDR3 reads CASSLGPNYGYTF. The CDR3 bases are TGTGCCAGCAGTCTCGGGCCAAACTATGGCTACACCTTC.

The rearrangement uses TRBV19 and TRBJ2-1, with D maybe TRBD1 (6 bases). V was shortened by 6 bases and J by 3 bases, with 6 bases between the two germline ends. CDR1 LNHDA and CDR2 SQIVND come from the germline V gene (reference sequence). The CDR3 is made up of 12 amino acids. The CDR3 loop is CASRQGYNEQFF. As DNA, the CDR3 is TGTGCCAGTAGACAGGGCTACAATGAGCAGTTCTTC.

This chain connects TRBV10-3 to TRBJ1-5; 7 bases line up with TRBD1. Germline loops: CDR1 ENHRY, CDR2 SYGVKD. Trimming removed 3 bases from V and 11 bases from J; junction bases left unmatched: 10. This CDR3 is built from 14 residues. The CDR3 DNA follows: TGTGCCATCAGTGAAAAAGGGGGCGAAGGGGCCCAGCATTTT. As protein: CAISEKGGEGAQHF.

The chain carries TRBV5-1 and TRBJ1-1; the D gene is possibly TRBD1 (5 bases). The CDR3 is 14 amino acids. Deletions cut 3 bases from V and 1 base from J, with 10 bases between. Germline V gives CDR1 SGHRS, CDR2 YFSETQ. Here the CDR3 DNA reads TGCGCCAGCAGCTGGCAACAGGCGAACACTGAAGCTTTCTTT. Translation gives CASSWQQANTEAFF.

The rearrangement uses TRBV5-1 and TRBJ2-4; D not certain. The CDR3 totals 14 residues. Germline V gene lookup returns CDR1 SGHRS and CDR2 YFSETQ. The V end was cut by 4 bases, the J end by 0 bases, with 8 bases between. CDR3 in amino acids: CASSAEIAKNIQYF. CDR3 sequence (DNA): TGCGCCAGCAGCGCGGAGATAGCCAAAAACATTCAGTACTTC. Together with reference TRBV5-1 and TRBJ2-4, the CDR3 gives the full variable domain: KAGVTQTPRYLIKTRGQQVTLSCSPISGHRSVSWYQQTPGQGLQFLFEYFSETQRNKGNFPGRFSGRQFSNSRSEMNVSTLELGDSALYLCASSAEIAKNIQYFGAGTRLSVL.

This clone appeared a few times. J is TRBJ2-7 and V is TRBV6-5; TRBD1 matches 8 bases. Germline-derived CDR1 and CDR2 are MNHEY and SVGAGI. This CDR3 comprises 14 residues. Unmatched junction bases numbered 9, after V lost 6 bases and J lost 5 bases. CDR3 loop: CASSPRAGGDEQYF. The CDR3 nucleotides read TGTGCCAGCAGCCCCAGGGCAGGGGGCGACGAGCAGTACTTC.

The chain employs TRBV7-2 and TRBJ2-7; the D gene is possibly TRBD2 (5 bases). CDR1 and CDR2 (germline): SGHTA, FQGNSA. The CDR3 runs to 14 residues. The germline V and J ends were trimmed by 4 bases and 0 bases, with 10 bases remaining between them. CDR3: CASSSDSFSYEQYF. The CDR3 DNA follows: TGTGCCAGCAGCTCGGACTCCTTCTCCTACGAGCAGTACTTC.

This sequence joins TRBV5-1 and TRBJ1-1; the D is unclear. CDR3 length equals 15 residues. V was trimmed by 0 bases and J by 1 base, leaving 10 bases between them. Germline values: CDR1 SGHRS, CDR2 YFSETQ. The CDR3 reads CASSLVPEGNTEAFF. CDR3 coding DNA: TGCGCCAGCAGCTTGGTACCGGAGGGGAACACTGAAGCTTTCTTT.

The CDR3 bases are TGTGCCACCAGTGATTTTCCTAGCACAGATACGCAGTATTTT. It encodes CATSDFPSTDTQYF. This sequence joins TRBV24-1 and TRBJ2-3; D gene unclear. The V end lost 1 base, the J end lost 0 bases, and 4 bases lay between the germline ends. Germline V CDR1 and CDR2: KGHDR, SFDVKD. The CDR3 contains 14 residues.